This T cell receptor beta chain was identified in a study of CD8+CD57+ T cells in acquired aplastic anemia. At the level of the study: DNA from sorted CD4+ and CD8+ cells averaged around 3 ug.

CDR3 length: 15 amino acids. Per germline, CDR1 DFQATT and CDR2 SNEGSKA (reference sequence). V gave up 2 bases and J gave up 4 bases, with 18 bases separating them. This clonotype was seen a few times. Antigen specificity is unknown. The study, taken as a whole, reports: Roughly 27 shared CD8+ CDR3s appeared highly expressed within patients' immunodominant clones. Statistical testing detected no significant gap in CD8+ Simpson's diversity between patients and controls.

Investigators profiled TCR beta VDJ and CDR3 from genomic DNA template. MiXCR, applied by TCRdb to the reads, yields one record per CDR3 protein. Here the sample spans 200,000 or so distinct CDR3 sequences, around three fifths being singletons. The chain uses TRBV20-1 and TRBJ2-7; tentative D call: TRBD2 (5 bases). The origin of this receptor is a human donor with severe aplastic anemia or a healthy control (not recorded which). The sample comprised sorted CD4+, CD8+, or CD8+CD57+ T cells (not recorded which) from PBMCs. CDR3 DNA sequence: TGCAGTGCTAGACCCTCCTCGTTAGCGCGGTACGAGCAGTACTTC. Residues: CSARPSSLARYEQYF.